The 31 T cell receptor beta chains below come from one sample, sequenced in a study of T-cell memory formation after mild COVID-19 (dated by TCRdb to about 2021). Library method: 5' RACE. Sequencing relied on an Illumina NovaSeq 6000. TCRdb trimmed the raw reads at Q25, called clones with MiXCR and kept productive beta chains. A single entry per CDR3 protein holds the most common genes and DNA from its merged rows. This sample is represented by under 300,000 distinct CDR3 sequences; 15% to 20% of them were singletons. Roughly 22% of the sample rests with the top ten. The sequencing sample was made of PBMCs or a T cell subset sorted from them (not recorded which). The receptor source for this set is a man aged 18 to 29 who had mild COVID-19 (a few samples of this study predate the infection). The sample titles of this study are shuffled in the database, so cell type and time point are left out; the donor was told from shared clones.

This clonotype has just a few counts. This chain connects TRBV5-1 to TRBJ2-1; 7 nucleotides align to TRBD2. V lost 0 bases and J lost 7; bases outside the gene matches: 4. The CDR3 consists of 14 residues. CDR1 is SGHRS and CDR2 is YFSETQ in the germline V gene. The CDR3 region is CASSLAGGWNEQFF. As DNA, the CDR3 is TGCGCCAGCAGCTTGGCCGGGGGGTGGAATGAGCAGTTCTTC.

The chain employs TRBV7-9 and TRBJ2-7; D remains unclear. V dropped 2 bases and J dropped 2 bases, with 10 bases sitting between them. The CDR3 runs to 14 residues. Germline V CDR1 and CDR2: SEHNR, FQNEAQ (reference sequence). This CDR3 is CASSLLPTTYEQYF. For the CDR3, the DNA is TGTGCCAGCAGCTTACTGCCCACAACCTACGAGCAGTACTTC. Filled out from reference TRBV7-9 and TRBJ2-7, the complete variable domain reads DTGVSQNPRHKITKRGQNVTFRCDPISEHNRLYWYRQTLGQGPEFLTYFQNEAQLEKSRLLSDRFSAERPKGSFSTLEIQRTEQGDSAMYLCASSLLPTTYEQYFGPGTRLTVT.

This chain uses TRBV18 with TRBJ2-7; 7 bases fit TRBD2. Trimming removed 0 bases from V and 3 bases from J; junction bases left unmatched: 2. From germline, CDR1 is KGHSH and CDR2 LQKENI. This CDR3 comprises 14 residues. The DNA of the CDR3 is TGTGCCAGCTCACCACCGGGGGGGGGCTACGAGCAGTACGTC. Translating gives CASSPPGGGYEQYV.

A few counts support this clonotype. The chain couples TRBV15 to TRBJ1-5; no reliable D call. The V gene lost 0 bases and the J gene lost 0 bases, with 15 bases spanning the gap. CDR3 length: 18 residues. Germline V gene sequence: CDR1 LNHNV, CDR2 YYDKDF (reference sequence). The CDR3 DNA reads as TGTGCCACCAGCAGAGACCAAAACAGTGCCCATAGCAATCAGCCCCAGCATTTT. Amino acid sequence: CATSRDQNSAHSNQPQHF.

The rearrangement uses TRBV7-2 and TRBJ2-5; D possibly corresponds to TRBD1 (5 bases). The germline gives CDR1 SGHTA, CDR2 FQGNSA. Trimming pared 7 bases from V and 5 bases from J, leaving 14 bases between. This CDR3 has 13 residues. The CDR3 coding sequence is TGTGCCAGCACCTCTGGGGCCGGGGAGACCCAGTACTTC. Encoded protein: CASTSGAGETQYF. The whole variable domain, remainder taken from reference TRBV7-2 and TRBJ2-5, is GAGVSQSPSNKVTEKGKDVELRCDPISGHTALYWYRQSLGQGLEFLIYFQGNSAPDKSGLPSDRFSAERTGGSVSTLTIQRTQQEDSAVYLCASTSGAGETQYFGPGTRLLVL.

This clonotype was seen at least ten times. The rearrangement uses TRBV7-9 and TRBJ1-1; D may be TRBD1 (5 bases). The CDR3 runs to 13 residues. Per the germline V gene, CDR1 is SEHNR and CDR2 is FQNEAQ (reference sequence). The V gene lost 4 bases and the J gene lost 1 base, with 7 bases spanning the gap. This CDR3 reads CASSWGGNTEAFF. CDR3 in DNA: TGTGCCAGCAGCTGGGGGGGGAACACTGAAGCTTTCTTT.

This clonotype was observed a single time. The rearrangement links TRBV10-3 to TRBJ2-7, with D possibly called TRBD1 or TRBD2 (6 bases each). This CDR3 has 12 residues. CDR1 ENHRY and CDR2 SYGVKD come from the germline V gene. Between the trimmed V and J ends, which lost 6 bases and 7 bases, there was a span of 13 bases. The DNA for the CDR3 is TGTGCCATCAGCCCACAGGGACTTGAGCAGTACTTC. This translates into CAISPQGLEQYF.

The chain has TRBV2 and TRBJ2-7, with D uncertain. Germline V lookup: CDR1 SNHLY, CDR2 FYNNEI. This CDR3 has 12 amino acids. Trimming removed 11 bases from V and 5 bases from J, with 16 bases in between. CDR3 nucleotides: TGTGCCTCAGCGACGGTCAGACACGAGCAGTACTTC. Translating gives CASATVRHEQYF.

The gene calls are TRBV5-1 and TRBJ1-1, with D uncertain. This CDR3 is 14 amino acids long. The germline V and J ends were trimmed by 5 bases and 0 bases, with 11 bases remaining between them. Germline CDR1 and CDR2: SGHRS and YFSETQ. The CDR3: CASRDGGLNTEAFF. The CDR3 DNA sequence: TGCGCCAGCAGGGACGGCGGACTGAACACTGAAGCTTTCTTT. The full variable domain, rest sourced from reference TRBV5-1 and TRBJ1-1, is KAGVTQTPRYLIKTRGQQVTLSCSPISGHRSVSWYQQTPGQGLQFLFEYFSETQRNKGNFPGRFSGRQFSNSRSEMNVSTLELGDSALYLCASRDGGLNTEAFFGQGTRLTVV.

This clonotype was found a few times. The chain has TRBV7-2 and TRBJ2-7; D remains ambiguous. Trimming shortened V by 2 bases and J by 1 base, and 12 bases separated the two germline ends. CDR1 SGHTA and CDR2 FQGNSA come from the germline V gene. The CDR3 has 15 residues. CDR3 residues: CASSLSRAISYEQYF. In DNA, the CDR3 is TGTGCCAGCAGCTTAAGTCGTGCGATTTCCTACGAGCAGTACTTC.

The rearrangement uses TRBV9 and TRBJ1-1; the D is unclear. The V gene's germline CDR1 is SGDLS and CDR2 YYNGEE. The CDR3 length is 12 residues. Trimming took 4 bases from V and 5 from J, leaving 9 bases between them. In DNA, the CDR3 is TGTGCCAGCAGCCCAGTAATTACTGAAGCTTTCTTT. Translation gives CASSPVITEAFF.

The chain carries TRBV7-6 and TRBJ1-2; D ambiguous. Germline V CDR1 and CDR2: SGHVS, FNYEAQ. V gave up 4 bases and J gave up 6 bases, with 15 bases separating them. The CDR3 totals 14 residues. CDR3 loop: CASSSSRGFNGYTF. The CDR3 DNA is TGTGCCAGCAGCTCGTCTCGGGGATTCAATGGCTACACCTTC. Looking up the rest from reference TRBV7-6 and TRBJ1-2 gives the full variable domain: GAGVSQSPRYKVTKRGQDVALRCDPISGHVSLYWYRQALGQGPEFLTYFNYEAQQDKSGLPNDRFSAERPEGSISTLTIQRTEQRDSAMYRCASSSSRGFNGYTFGSGTRLTVV.

Only a few counts were recorded for this clonotype. V is TRBV7-2 and J is TRBJ1-5; the D gene is possibly TRBD1 (5 bases). The V and J ends lost 5 bases and 7 bases respectively, with 15 bases between them. The CDR3 contains 14 residues. Germline CDR1 SGHTA, CDR2 FQGNSA. CDR3 bases: TGTGCCAGCAGCGCGGGGGGGATACGCCAGCCCCAGCATTTT. Its translation: CASSAGGIRQPQHF.

This clonotype turned up a few times. J is TRBJ1-2 and V is TRBV6-5, with D possibly matching TRBD1 (5 bases). Trimming removed 2 bases from V and 0 bases from J, with 10 bases in between. Germline assignment: CDR1 MNHEY and CDR2 SVGAGI. This CDR3 has 15 amino acids. CDR3 loop: CASSYAGGANYGYTF. The CDR3 bases are TGTGCCAGCAGTTACGCCGGGGGAGCTAACTATGGCTACACCTTC.

This clonotype has just a few counts. The chain joins TRBV2 to TRBJ1-5, with a possible D match to TRBD1 (5 bases). V was shortened by 4 bases and J by 6 bases, with 13 bases between the two germline ends. There are 14 residues in the CDR3. The germline CDR1 and CDR2 sequences are SNHLY and FYNNEI. CDR3 protein: CASSVGRGTQPQHF. CDR3 DNA sequence: TGTGCCAGCAGTGTCGGGCGAGGGACTCAGCCCCAGCATTTT.

This clonotype has more than one count but fewer than ten. The chain joins TRBV19 to TRBJ1-5; D gene uncertain. CDR3 length equals 13 residues. Per germline, CDR1 LNHDA and CDR2 SQIVND (reference sequence). V was shortened by 0 bases and J by 5 bases, with 5 bases between the two germline ends. Here the CDR3 reads CASSIDRDQPQHF. The CDR3 nucleotides are TGTGCCAGTAGTATAGATCGGGATCAGCCCCAGCATTTT.

This clonotype was detected only a few times. The chain links TRBV20-1 to TRBJ2-7; TRBD2 aligns across 10 bases. This CDR3 is 15 amino acids long. CDR1 and CDR2 (germline): DFQATT, SNEGSKA (reference sequence). The V gene end was trimmed by 0 bases and the J gene end by 5 bases; junction bases not matched to a gene: 7. For the CDR3, the DNA is TGCAGTGCTAGAGATACCGGGACTAGCGCCCACGAGCAGTACTTC. Its protein is CSARDTGTSAHEQYF.

V gene TRBV6-5 combines with J gene TRBJ1-1; possibly TRBD1 for D (5 bases). V dropped 0 bases and J dropped 4 bases, with 12 bases sitting between them. Germline CDR1 reads MNHEY; CDR2 reads SVGAGI. This CDR3 contains 15 residues. Written as DNA, the CDR3 is TGTGCCAGCAGTTACTCAGCGGGGGATGCCACTGAAGCTTTCTTT. Residues: CASSYSAGDATEAFF.

Only a few counts were recorded for this clonotype. The rearrangement joins TRBV4-3 to TRBJ2-7; D gene ambiguous. Germline lookup yields CDR1 LGHNA and CDR2 YSLEER. The CDR3 has 14 amino acids. Trimming pared 1 base from V and 6 bases from J, leaving 13 bases between. The CDR3 sequence is CASSQGYLSPEQYF. In DNA form, the CDR3 reads TGCGCCAGCAGCCAAGGGTACCTGAGCCCCGAGCAGTACTTC.

This clonotype was counted many times. The chain uses TRBV28 and TRBJ2-5; possibly TRBD2 for D (5 bases). Germline loops: CDR1 MDHEN, CDR2 SYDVKM. This CDR3 comprises 13 residues. V lost 5 bases, J lost 1 base, and 8 bases lay in between. The CDR3 sequence: CASSPRVQETQYF. DNA of the CDR3: TGTGCCAGCAGTCCGCGGGTCCAAGAGACCCAGTACTTC.

Only one count was recorded for this clonotype. The rearrangement uses TRBV12-3 or TRBV12-4 and TRBJ2-2, with TRBD1 as a possible D gene (6 bases). This CDR3 has 13 amino acids. With 6 bases removed from V and 7 bases from J, the gap between germline ends came to 12 bases. CDR3 residues: CASRETGYGELFF. The CDR3 DNA reads TGTGCCAGCAGGGAAACAGGGTACGGGGAGCTGTTTTTT.

The chain combines TRBV15 with TRBJ2-1; 10 bases agree with TRBD2. CDR3 length: 16 amino acids. Germline V CDR1 and CDR2: LNHNV, YYDKDF (reference sequence). J lost 8 bases, V lost 6 bases, and 13 bases had no gene match. The CDR3 loop is CATSQRSGGAGYEQFF. The CDR3 bases are TGTGCCACCAGTCAAAGAAGCGGGGGGGCCGGCTATGAGCAGTTCTTC.

At least ten counts were recorded for this clonotype. The chain couples TRBV27 to TRBJ2-7; 11 bases align to TRBD2. Germline assignment: CDR1 MNHEY and CDR2 SMNVEV (reference sequence). V lost 8 bases to trimming and J lost 0 bases; unmatched junction nucleotides: 9. This CDR3 spans 16 amino acids. The CDR3 reads CASASGLAGGSYEQYV. The CDR3 region has the DNA TGTGCCAGCGCATCCGGGCTAGCGGGGGGCTCCTACGAGCAGTACGTC.

Many counts were recorded for this clonotype. The chain is built from TRBV5-1 and TRBJ2-3, with D tentatively TRBD1 or TRBD2 (5 bases each). The CDR3 loop spans 14 amino acids. Germline V lookup: CDR1 SGHRS, CDR2 YFSETQ. V lost 1 base and J lost 6, with 12 bases in between. This CDR3 is CASSLQLGTDTQYF. In DNA, the CDR3 is TGCGCCAGCAGCTTGCAGCTCGGGACCGATACGCAGTATTTT.

The chain is built from TRBV6-6 and TRBJ1-1; D gene unclear. The germline V and J ends were trimmed by 4 bases and 4 bases, with 7 bases remaining between them. The germline V gene encodes CDR1 MNHNY and CDR2 SVGAGI (reference sequence). CDR3 length equals 12 residues. The CDR3 DNA reads as TGTGCCAGCAGTTCCGAGGCCACTGAAGCTTTCTTT. Its protein is CASSSEATEAFF.

This clonotype was seen only a few times. The genes are TRBV7-9 and TRBJ2-2, with D possibly being TRBD1 or TRBD2 (6 bases each). CDR1 is SEHNR, CDR2 FQNEAQ, per germline (reference sequence). The V and J ends lost 7 bases and 0 bases respectively, with 15 bases between them. The CDR3 length is 16 residues. The CDR3 loop reads CASTLGGFANTGELFF. CDR3 nucleotide sequence: TGTGCCAGCACCCTAGGGGGGTTCGCGAACACCGGGGAGCTGTTTTTT.

The chain employs TRBV7-2 and TRBJ1-2; a weak D match, TRBD1 (5 bases). Looked up from germline, CDR1 is SGHTA and CDR2 is FQGNSA. The CDR3 contains 15 residues. Trimming cost V 1 base and J 0 bases, with 9 bases left between them. This chain's CDR3 is CASSLVGPANYGYTF. As DNA, the CDR3 is TGTGCCAGCAGCTTAGTGGGACCGGCTAACTATGGCTACACCTTC.

This clonotype was seen at least ten times. V usage is TRBV24-1 and J usage is TRBJ2-1; D unresolved. With 5 bases removed from V and 6 bases from J, the gap between germline ends came to 7 bases. The CDR3 consists of 12 residues. From germline, CDR1 is KGHDR and CDR2 SFDVKD. CDR3 bases: TGTGCCACCAGTGGATACGGCAATGAGCAGTTCTTC. Amino acid sequence: CATSGYGNEQFF.

A remark on this clonotype: A read error may account for a junction end that differs from germline. This chain joins TRBV5-1 and TRBJ2-1; 12 bases agree with TRBD2. Germline V gene lookup returns CDR1 SGHRS and CDR2 YFSETQ. This CDR3 region has 15 residues. The CDR3 loop is CASSSGLAGNNDQFF. The CDR3 DNA follows: TGCGCCAGCAGCTCCGGACTAGCGGGGAACAATGATCAGTTCTTC.

V gene TRBV5-1 combines with J gene TRBJ2-2; a possible D gene is TRBD1 (5 bases). Germline CDR1 reads SGHRS; CDR2 reads YFSETQ. CDR3 length: 15 amino acids. The V and J ends lost 3 bases and 6 bases respectively, with 15 bases between them. The CDR3 DNA sequence: TGCGCCAGCAGCTCCACCCAAAAGGGGCCCGGGGAGCTGTTTTTT. It is translated as CASSSTQKGPGELFF.

The chain has TRBV29-1 and TRBJ2-2; D unresolved. Trimming cost V 7 bases and J 4 bases, with 10 bases left between them. The germline V gene encodes CDR1 SQVTM and CDR2 ANQGSEA. The CDR3 is made up of 12 amino acids. The CDR3 reads CSARRATGELFF. Here the CDR3 DNA reads TGCAGCGCCCGCCGAGCCACCGGGGAGCTGTTTTTT.